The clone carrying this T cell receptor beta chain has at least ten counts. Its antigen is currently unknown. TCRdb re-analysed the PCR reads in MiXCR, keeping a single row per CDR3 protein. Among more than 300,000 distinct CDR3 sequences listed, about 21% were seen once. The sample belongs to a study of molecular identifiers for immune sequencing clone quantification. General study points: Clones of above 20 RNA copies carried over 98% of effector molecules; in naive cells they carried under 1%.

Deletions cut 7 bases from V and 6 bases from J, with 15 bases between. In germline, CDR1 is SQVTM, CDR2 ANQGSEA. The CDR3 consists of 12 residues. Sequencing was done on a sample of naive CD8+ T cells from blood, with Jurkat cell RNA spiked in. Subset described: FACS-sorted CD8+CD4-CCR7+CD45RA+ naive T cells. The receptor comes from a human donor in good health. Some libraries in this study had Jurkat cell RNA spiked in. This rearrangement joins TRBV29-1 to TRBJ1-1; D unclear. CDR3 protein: CSGNSINAEAFF. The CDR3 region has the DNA TGCAGCGGCAACAGCATCAACGCTGAAGCTTTCTTT.